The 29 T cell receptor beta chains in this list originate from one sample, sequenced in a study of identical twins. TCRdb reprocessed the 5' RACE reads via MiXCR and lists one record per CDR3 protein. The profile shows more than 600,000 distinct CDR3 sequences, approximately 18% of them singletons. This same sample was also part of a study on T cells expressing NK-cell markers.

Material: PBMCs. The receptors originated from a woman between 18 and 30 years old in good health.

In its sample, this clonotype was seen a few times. In DNA form, the CDR3 reads TGCGCCAGCAGCTTGTTGTCACCCAGACACGGGGAGCTGTTTTTT. Its protein product is CASSLLSPRHGELFF. The chain is built from TRBV5-1 and TRBJ2-2, with no clear D. The germline V and J ends were trimmed by 1 base and 7 bases, with 14 bases remaining between them. CDR1 and CDR2 from the germline V gene are SGHRS and YFSETQ. This CDR3 region has 15 residues.

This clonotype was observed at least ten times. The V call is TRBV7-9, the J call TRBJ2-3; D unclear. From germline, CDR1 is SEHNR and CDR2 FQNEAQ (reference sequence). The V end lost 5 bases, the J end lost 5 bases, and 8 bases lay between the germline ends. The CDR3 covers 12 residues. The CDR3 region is CASSPALDTQYF. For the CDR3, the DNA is TGTGCCAGCAGCCCTGCTTTAGATACGCAGTATTTT.

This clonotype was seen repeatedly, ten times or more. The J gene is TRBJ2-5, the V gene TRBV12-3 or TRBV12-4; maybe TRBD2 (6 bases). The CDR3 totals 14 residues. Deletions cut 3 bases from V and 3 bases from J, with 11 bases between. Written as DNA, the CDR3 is TGTGCCAGCAGTTTCGCGAGGGAGGAAGAGACCCAGTACTTC. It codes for CASSFAREEETQYF.

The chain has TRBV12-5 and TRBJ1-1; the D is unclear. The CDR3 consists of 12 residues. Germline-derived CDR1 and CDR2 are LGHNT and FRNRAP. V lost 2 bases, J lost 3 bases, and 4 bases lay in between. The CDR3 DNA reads TGTGCTAGTGGTTTGAGGGACACTGAAGCTTTCTTT. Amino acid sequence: CASGLRDTEAFF.

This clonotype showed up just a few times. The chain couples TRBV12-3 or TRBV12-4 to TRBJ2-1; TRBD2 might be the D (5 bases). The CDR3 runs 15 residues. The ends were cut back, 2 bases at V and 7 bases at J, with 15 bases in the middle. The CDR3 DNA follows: TGTGCCAGCAGTTTAATTGGGGTAGCGATAAATGAGCAGTTCTTC. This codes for CASSLIGVAINEQFF.

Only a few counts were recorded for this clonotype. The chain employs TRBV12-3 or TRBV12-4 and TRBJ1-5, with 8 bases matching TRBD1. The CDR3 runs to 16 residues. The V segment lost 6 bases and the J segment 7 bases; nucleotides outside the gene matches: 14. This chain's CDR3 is CASRPGASGGGQPQHF. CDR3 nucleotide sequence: TGTGCCAGCAGGCCGGGAGCTTCAGGGGGCGGACAGCCCCAGCATTTT.

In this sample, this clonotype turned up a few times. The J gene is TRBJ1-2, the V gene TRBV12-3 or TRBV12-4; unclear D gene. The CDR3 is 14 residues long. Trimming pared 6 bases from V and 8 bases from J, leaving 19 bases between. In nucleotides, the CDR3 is TGTGCCAGCAGCCGCAGACTGCACTCTCGCGGCTACACCTTC. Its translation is CASSRRLHSRGYTF.

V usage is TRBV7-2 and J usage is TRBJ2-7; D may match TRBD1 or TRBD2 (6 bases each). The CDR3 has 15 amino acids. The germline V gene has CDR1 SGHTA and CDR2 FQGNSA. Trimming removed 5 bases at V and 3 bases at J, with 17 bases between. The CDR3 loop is CASSQKGGGGYEQYF. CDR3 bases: TGTGCCAGCAGCCAAAAAGGAGGGGGTGGCTACGAGCAGTACTTC.

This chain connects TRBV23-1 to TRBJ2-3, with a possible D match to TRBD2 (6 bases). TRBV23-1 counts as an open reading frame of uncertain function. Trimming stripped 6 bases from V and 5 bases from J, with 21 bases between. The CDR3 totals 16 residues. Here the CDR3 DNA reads TGCGCCAGCAGCTCGCGGTGCGGGAAACTTGGAGATACGCAGTATTTT. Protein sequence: CASSSRCGKLGDTQYF.

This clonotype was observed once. The CDR3, as DNA: TGTGCCTGGAGCGAAGAGACCCAGTACTTC. Translating it yields CAWSEETQYF. The genes are TRBV30 and TRBJ2-5; no clear D gene. V was cut by 3 bases and J by 3 bases, with 2 bases left in between. The CDR3 sequence is 10 residues long. Per the germline V gene, CDR1 is GTSNPN and CDR2 is SVGIG (reference sequence).

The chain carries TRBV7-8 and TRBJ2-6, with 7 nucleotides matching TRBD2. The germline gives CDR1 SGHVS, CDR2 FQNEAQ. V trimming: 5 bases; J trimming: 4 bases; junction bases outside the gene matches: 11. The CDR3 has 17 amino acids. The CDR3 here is CASSPLANFKGANVLTF. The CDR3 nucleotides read TGTGCCAGCAGCCCACTAGCGAACTTCAAGGGGGCCAACGTCCTGACTTTC. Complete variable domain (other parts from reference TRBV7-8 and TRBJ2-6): GAGVSQSPRYKVAKRGQDVALRCDPISGHVSLFWYQQALGQGPEFLTYFQNEAQLDKSGLPSDRFFAERPEGSVSTLKIQRTQQEDSAVYLCASSPLANFKGANVLTFGAGSRLTVL.

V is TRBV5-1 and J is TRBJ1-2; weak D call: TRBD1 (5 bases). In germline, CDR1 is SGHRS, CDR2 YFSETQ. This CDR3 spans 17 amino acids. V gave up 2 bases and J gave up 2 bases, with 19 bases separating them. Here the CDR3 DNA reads TGCGCCAGCAGCTTCGGCCCGCCGACACAGGCAAACTATGGCTACACCTTC. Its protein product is CASSFGPPTQANYGYTF.

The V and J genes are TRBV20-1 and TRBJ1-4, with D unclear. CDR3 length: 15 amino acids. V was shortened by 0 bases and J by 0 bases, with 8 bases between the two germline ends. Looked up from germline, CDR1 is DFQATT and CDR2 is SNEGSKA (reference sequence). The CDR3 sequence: CSARDGPATNEKLFF. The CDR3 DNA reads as TGCAGTGCTAGAGATGGGCCCGCAACTAATGAAAAACTGTTTTTT.

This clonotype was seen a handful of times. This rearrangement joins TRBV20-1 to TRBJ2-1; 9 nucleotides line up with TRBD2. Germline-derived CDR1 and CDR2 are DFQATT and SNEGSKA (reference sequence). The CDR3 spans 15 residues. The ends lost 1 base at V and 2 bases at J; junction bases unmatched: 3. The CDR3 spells CSARVGGGAYNEQFF. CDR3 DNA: TGCAGTGCTAGAGTGGGCGGGGGGGCCTACAATGAGCAGTTCTTC.

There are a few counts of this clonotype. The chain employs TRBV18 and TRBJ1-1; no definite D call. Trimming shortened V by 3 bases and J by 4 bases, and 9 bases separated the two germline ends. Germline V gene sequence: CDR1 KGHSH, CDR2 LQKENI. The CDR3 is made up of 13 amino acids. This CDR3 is CASSPSRSTEAFF. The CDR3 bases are TGTGCCAGCTCACCTTCTAGGTCCACTGAAGCTTTCTTT. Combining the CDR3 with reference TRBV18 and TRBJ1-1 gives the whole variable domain NAGVMQNPRHLVRRRGQEARLRCSPMKGHSHVYWYRQLPEEGLKFMVYLQKENIIDESGMPKERFSAEFPKEGPSILRIQQVVRGDSAAYFCASSPSRSTEAFFGQGTRLTVV.

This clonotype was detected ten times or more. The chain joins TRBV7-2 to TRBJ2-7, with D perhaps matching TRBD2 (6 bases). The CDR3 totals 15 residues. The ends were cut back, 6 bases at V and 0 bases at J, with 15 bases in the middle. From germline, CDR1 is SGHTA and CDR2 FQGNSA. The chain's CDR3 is CASSFAGLSSYEQYF. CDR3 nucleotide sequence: TGTGCCAGCAGTTTTGCGGGGCTCAGCTCCTACGAGCAGTACTTC.

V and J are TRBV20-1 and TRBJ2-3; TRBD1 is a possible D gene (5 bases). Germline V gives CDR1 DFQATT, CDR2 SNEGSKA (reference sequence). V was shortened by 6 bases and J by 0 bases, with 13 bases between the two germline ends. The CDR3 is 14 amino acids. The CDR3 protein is CSAKGPASTDTQYF. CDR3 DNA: TGCAGTGCCAAGGGGCCAGCCAGCACAGATACGCAGTATTTT.

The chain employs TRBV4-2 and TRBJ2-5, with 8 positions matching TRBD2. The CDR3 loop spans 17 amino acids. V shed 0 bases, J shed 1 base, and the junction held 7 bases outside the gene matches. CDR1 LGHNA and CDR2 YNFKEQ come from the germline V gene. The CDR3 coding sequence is TGTGCCAGCAGCCAAGATTTATGGCGGGGGGCCCAAGAGACCCAGTACTTC. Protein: CASSQDLWRGAQETQYF.

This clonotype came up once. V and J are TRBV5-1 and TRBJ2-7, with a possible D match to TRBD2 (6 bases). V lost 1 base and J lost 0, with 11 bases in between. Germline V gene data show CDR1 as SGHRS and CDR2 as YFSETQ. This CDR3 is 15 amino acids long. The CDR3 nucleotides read TGCGCCAGCAGCTTGTATCACGGGAGCTCCTACGAGCAGTACTTC. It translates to CASSLYHGSSYEQYF.

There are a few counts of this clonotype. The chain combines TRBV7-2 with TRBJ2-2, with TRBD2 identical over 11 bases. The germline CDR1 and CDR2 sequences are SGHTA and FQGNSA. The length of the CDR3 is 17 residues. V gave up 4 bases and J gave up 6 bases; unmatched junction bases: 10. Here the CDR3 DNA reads TGTGCCAGCAGCTCTCCCATGACTAGCGGGAAGGCCGGGGAGCTGTTTTTT. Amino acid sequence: CASSSPMTSGKAGELFF.

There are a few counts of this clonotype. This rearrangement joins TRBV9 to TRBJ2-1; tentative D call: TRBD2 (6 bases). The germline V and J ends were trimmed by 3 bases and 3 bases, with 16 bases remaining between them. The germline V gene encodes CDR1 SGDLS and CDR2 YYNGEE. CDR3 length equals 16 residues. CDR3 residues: CASSAPGLALYNEQFF. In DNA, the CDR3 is TGTGCCAGCAGCGCACCGGGACTGGCTCTCTACAATGAGCAGTTCTTC.

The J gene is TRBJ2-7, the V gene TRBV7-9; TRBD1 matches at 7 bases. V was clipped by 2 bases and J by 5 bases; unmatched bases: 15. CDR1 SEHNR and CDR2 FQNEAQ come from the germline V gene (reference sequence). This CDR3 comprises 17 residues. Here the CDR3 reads CASSLTLTGPLRDEQYF. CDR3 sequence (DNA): TGTGCCAGCAGCTTAACCCTGACAGGGCCGCTTCGGGACGAGCAGTACTTC.

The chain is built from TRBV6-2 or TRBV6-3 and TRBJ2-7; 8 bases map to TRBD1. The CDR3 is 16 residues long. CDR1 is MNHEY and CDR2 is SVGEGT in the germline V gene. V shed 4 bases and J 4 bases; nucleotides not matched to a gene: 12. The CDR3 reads CASSSPTTGAIYEQYF. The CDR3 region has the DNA TGTGCCAGCAGTTCGCCTACGACAGGGGCTATTTACGAGCAGTACTTC.

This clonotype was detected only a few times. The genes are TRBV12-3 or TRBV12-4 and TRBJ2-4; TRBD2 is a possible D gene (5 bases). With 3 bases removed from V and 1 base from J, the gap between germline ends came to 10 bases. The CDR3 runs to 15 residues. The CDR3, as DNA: TGTGCCAGCAGTTTGAAATCGGGGGCCAAAAACATTCAGTACTTC. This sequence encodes CASSLKSGAKNIQYF.

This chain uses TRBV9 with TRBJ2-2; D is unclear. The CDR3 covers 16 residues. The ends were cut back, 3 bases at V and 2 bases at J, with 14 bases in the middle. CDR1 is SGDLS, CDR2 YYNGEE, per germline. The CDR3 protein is CASSAQSKLNTGELFF. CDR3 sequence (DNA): TGTGCCAGCAGCGCACAAAGTAAGCTCAACACCGGGGAGCTGTTTTTT.

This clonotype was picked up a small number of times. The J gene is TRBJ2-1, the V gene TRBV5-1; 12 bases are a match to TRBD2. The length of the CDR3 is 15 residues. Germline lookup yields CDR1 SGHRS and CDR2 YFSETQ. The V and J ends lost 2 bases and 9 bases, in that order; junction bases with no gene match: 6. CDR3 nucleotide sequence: TGCGCCAGCAGCTTCGGACTAGCGGGAATTGGTGAGCAGTTCTTC. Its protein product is CASSFGLAGIGEQFF.

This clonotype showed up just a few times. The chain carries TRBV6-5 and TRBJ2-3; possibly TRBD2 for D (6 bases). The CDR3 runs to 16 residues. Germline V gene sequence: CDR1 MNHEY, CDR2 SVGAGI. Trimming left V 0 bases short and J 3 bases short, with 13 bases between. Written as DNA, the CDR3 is TGTGCCAGCAGTTACTCGCGGCCTAGCGTTACAGATACGCAGTATTTT. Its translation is CASSYSRPSVTDTQYF.

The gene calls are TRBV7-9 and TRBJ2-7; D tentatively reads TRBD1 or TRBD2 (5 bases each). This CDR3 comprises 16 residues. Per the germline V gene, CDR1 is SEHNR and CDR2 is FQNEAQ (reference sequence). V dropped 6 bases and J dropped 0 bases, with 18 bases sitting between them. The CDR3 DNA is TGTGCCAGCAGAAAAACCGGGACGCCGAGCTCCTACGAGCAGTACTTC. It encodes CASRKTGTPSSYEQYF. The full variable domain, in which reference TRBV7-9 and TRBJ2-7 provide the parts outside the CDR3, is DTGVSQNPRHKITKRGQNVTFRCDPISEHNRLYWYRQTLGQGPEFLTYFQNEAQLEKSRLLSDRFSAERPKGSFSTLEIQRTEQGDSAMYLCASRKTGTPSSYEQYFGPGTRLTVT.

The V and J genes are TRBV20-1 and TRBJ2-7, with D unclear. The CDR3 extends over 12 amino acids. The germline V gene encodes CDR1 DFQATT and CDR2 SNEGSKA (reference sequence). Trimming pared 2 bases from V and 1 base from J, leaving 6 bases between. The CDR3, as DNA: TGCAGTGCTAGACTTAGTTCCTACGAGCAGTACTTC. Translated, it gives CSARLSSYEQYF.